The 16 T cell receptor beta chains below come from one sample, sequenced in a study of T cells in localized non-small cell lung cancer (TCRdb year 2020). Library preparation used the immunoSEQ multiplex PCR assay. TCRdb's version of the immuneACCESS table is confined to in-frame rearrangements and falls short of the full clone set. An unresolved V gene accounts for under half of the shortfall where checked; the remainder is of unknown origin. The sample table contains approximately 2,200 clones; only one count was recorded for approximately 28% of them. The biggest ten clones account for 10% of the sample. Material: lung tumor tissue, obtained before any cancer treatment. All receptors derive from a man aged 40 to 69 with stage III squamous cell lung carcinoma.

In this sample, this clone is medium-sized. The chain employs TRBV11-3 and TRBJ2-5, with D possibly matching TRBD2 (7 bases). The CDR3 extends over 15 amino acids. Trimming left V 2 bases short and J 2 bases short, with 12 bases between. Germline V gene data show CDR1 as SGHNT and CDR2 as YENEEA. CDR3 amino acids: CASSLWGGGQETQYF. In DNA, the CDR3 is TGTGCCAGCAGCTTATGGGGGGGCGGACAAGAGACCCAGTACTTC.

The V call is TRBV19, the J call TRBJ1-2; D is unresolved. Looked up from germline, CDR1 is LNHDA and CDR2 is SQIVND (reference sequence). The V end was cut by 6 bases, the J end by 6 bases, with 14 bases between. The CDR3 is 13 amino acids. The CDR3 region is CASRGKGLDGYTF. The CDR3 DNA reads as TGTGCCAGTAGGGGGAAAGGATTAGATGGCTACACCTTC.

V and J are TRBV6-8 and TRBJ1-1; the D is unclear. The germline CDR1 and CDR2 sequences are MNHGY and SAAAGT. The CDR3 has 16 residues. The ends were cut back, 6 bases at V and 5 bases at J, with 22 bases in the middle. The CDR3 region has the DNA TGTGCCAGCAGAGTATCCCCAACAGACCTTGGTACTGAAGCTTTCTTT. Its protein product is CASRVSPTDLGTEAFF.

The chain uses TRBV11-3 and TRBJ2-1; no clear D gene. Germline V CDR1 and CDR2: SGHNT, YENEEA. The CDR3 runs 15 residues. Trimming stripped 3 bases from V and 6 bases from J, with 15 bases between. The CDR3 region is CASSLVEAEANEQFF. In nucleotides, the CDR3 is TGTGCCAGCAGCTTGGTAGAAGCCGAGGCCAATGAGCAGTTCTTC.

This rearrangement joins TRBV19 to TRBJ2-1, with D possibly called TRBD1 or TRBD2 (5 bases each). Trimming pared 3 bases from V and 10 bases from J, leaving 16 bases between. Germline values: CDR1 LNHDA, CDR2 SQIVND (reference sequence). This CDR3 comprises 14 residues. The CDR3: CASSMAQGVSEQFF. Here the CDR3 DNA reads TGTGCCAGTAGTATGGCTCAGGGAGTCTCCGAGCAGTTCTTC.

The CDR3 sequence is CASSPDGGRYEQYF. In nucleotides, the CDR3 is TGTGCCAGCAGCCCTGATGGGGGGCGGTACGAGCAGTACTTC. The chain carries TRBV11-3 and TRBJ2-7; D possibly matches TRBD1 or TRBD2 (6 bases each). CDR3 length: 14 amino acids. The V gene lost 5 bases and the J gene lost 4 bases, with 15 bases spanning the gap. CDR1 SGHNT and CDR2 YENEEA come from the germline V gene.

This chain links TRBV6-8 with TRBJ1-3, with 7 bases identical to TRBD1. Germline CDR1 and CDR2: MNHGY and SAAAGT. There are 16 residues in the CDR3. Trimming at V came to 4 bases and at J to 0 bases, leaving 6 bases not matched to a gene. This chain's CDR3 is CASSLGTVVSGNTIYF. CDR3 nucleotides: TGTGCCAGCAGTTTGGGGACAGTCGTCTCTGGAAACACCATATATTTT.

The chain is built from TRBV11-3 and TRBJ2-1, with D perhaps matching TRBD1 or TRBD2 (5 bases each). This CDR3 spans 14 amino acids. With 3 bases removed from V and 4 bases from J, the gap between germline ends came to 10 bases. Germline V lookup: CDR1 SGHNT, CDR2 YENEEA. In DNA form, the CDR3 reads TGTGCCAGCAGCTTGGGACGGGATTACAATGAGCAGTTCTTC. It translates to CASSLGRDYNEQFF.

V usage is TRBV12-5 and J usage is TRBJ1-3; unclear D gene. Trimming removed 0 bases from V and 3 bases from J, with 15 bases in between. Germline V gene lookup returns CDR1 LGHNT and CDR2 FRNRAP. The CDR3 loop spans 17 amino acids. The CDR3 spells CASGLVPPRDDGNTIYF. The CDR3 DNA is TGTGCTAGTGGTTTGGTACCTCCCCGGGATGATGGAAACACCATATATTTT.

This clone was counted only a few times. The J gene is TRBJ1-4, the V gene TRBV7-6; a weak D match, TRBD1 (5 bases). Germline V gene lookup returns CDR1 SGHVS and CDR2 FNYEAQ. The CDR3 runs to 17 residues. Trimming cost V 1 base and J 3 bases, with 15 bases left between them. CDR3 DNA: TGTGCCAGCAGCTTAGGGGCCTTGCAGGGATCTAATGAAAAACTGTTTTTT. Protein product: CASSLGALQGSNEKLFF.

Within the sample, this clone is medium-sized (0.01 to 0.1%). The chain combines TRBV6-8 with TRBJ1-4; maybe TRBD1 (6 bases). Germline V gives CDR1 MNHGY, CDR2 SAAAGT. This CDR3 contains 14 residues. The V and J ends lost 7 bases and 5 bases respectively, with 14 bases between them. CDR3 protein: CASNLGHPNEKLFF. The CDR3 DNA follows: TGTGCCAGCAACTTGGGACATCCGAATGAAAAACTGTTTTTT.

The chain has TRBV18 and TRBJ2-5; 9 bases are a match to TRBD2. V lost 3 bases, J lost 2 bases, and 10 bases stayed unmatched. The CDR3 consists of 17 residues. Germline V lookup: CDR1 KGHSH, CDR2 LQKENI. CDR3 nucleotide sequence: TGTGCCAGCTCACCGGGCGGGCCTAGCGGGATACAAGAGACCCAGTACTTC. Translating gives CASSPGGPSGIQETQYF.

This clone was seen a handful of times. The chain employs TRBV18 and TRBJ1-3, with D perhaps matching TRBD1 (5 bases). CDR1 is KGHSH, CDR2 LQKENI, per germline. The V end lost 6 bases, the J end lost 2 bases, and 11 bases lay between the germline ends. CDR3 length: 14 amino acids. CDR3 sequence: CASSPSGPGNTIYF. The CDR3 DNA is TGTGCCAGCTCTCCATCGGGGCCTGGAAACACCATATATTTT.

Here the CDR3 reads CASSGGERLAGADTQYF. The DNA for the CDR3 is TGTGCCAGCAGTGGGGGGGAGAGGCTAGCGGGAGCAGATACGCAGTATTTT. V and J are TRBV6-8 and TRBJ2-3, with 10 bases identical to TRBD2. V lost 5 bases to trimming and J lost 4 bases; unmatched junction nucleotides: 12. The CDR3 sequence is 17 residues long. Looked up from germline, CDR1 is MNHGY and CDR2 is SAAAGT.

The J gene is TRBJ2-7, the V gene TRBV6-8; 10 bases map to TRBD1. This CDR3 comprises 15 residues. Germline V lookup: CDR1 MNHGY, CDR2 SAAAGT. V dropped 4 bases and J dropped 7; count of bases not matched to a gene: 10. CDR3 DNA sequence: TGTGCCAGCAGTTCCCCCGGGACAGGGGTAAGAGAGCAGTACGTC. It specifies CASSSPGTGVREQYV.

In this sample, this clone is medium-sized. This chain uses TRBV6-8 with TRBJ2-7; 9 nucleotides agree with TRBD1. CDR3 length: 14 residues. Germline CDR1 is MNHGY and CDR2 is SAAAGT. The junction had 13 bases not matched to a gene; V was cut back by 10 bases and J by 6 bases. The CDR3 loop reads CAISERDRVGEQYF. The CDR3 DNA follows: TGTGCCATCAGCGAACGGGACAGGGTAGGCGAGCAGTACTTC.